One sample yielded the 21 T cell receptor beta chains listed below, sequenced in a study of cytomegalovirus exposure and HLA in healthy donors. The method was immunoSEQ multiplex PCR; TCRdb's version includes in-frame clones alone and lacks a portion of them. The repertoire holds fewer than 120,000 clones, with roughly 87% as singletons. Specimen: PBMCs. These receptor sequences come from a woman younger than 35 in good health and CMV-seronegative.

CDR3 sequence: CASSVEDRGGYNEQFF. CDR3 in DNA: TGTGCCAGCAGCGTGGAGGACAGGGGAGGCTACAATGAGCAGTTCTTC. The V call is TRBV9, the J call TRBJ2-1, with 9 bases matching TRBD1. In germline, CDR1 is SGDLS, CDR2 YYNGEE. Trimming took 2 bases from V and 3 from J; bases not matched to a gene: 6. CDR3 size: 16 residues.

The chain joins TRBV6-1 to TRBJ2-7; TRBD2 is a possible D gene (6 bases). V was trimmed by 0 bases and J by 9 bases, leaving 15 bases between them. This CDR3 comprises 14 residues. Germline CDR1 MNHNS, CDR2 SASEGT. CDR3 sequence reads: CASSEAAWGVRQYF. The CDR3 DNA reads TGTGCCAGCAGTGAAGCAGCTTGGGGGGTACGGCAGTACTTC.

This clone was seen a few times. The V call is TRBV6-5, the J call TRBJ1-2; D not certain. The V end was cut by 0 bases, the J end by 9 bases, with 14 bases between. CDR1 and CDR2 from the germline V gene are MNHEY and SVGAGI. This CDR3 is built from 14 residues. CDR3: CASSYSRTGFSYTF. In DNA form, the CDR3 reads TGTGCCAGCAGTTACTCCCGGACGGGGTTTAGCTACACCTTC.

The chain links TRBV7-6 to TRBJ2-5; D gene uncertain. Trimming shortened V by 4 bases and J by 0 bases, and 12 bases separated the two germline ends. The CDR3 is made up of 15 amino acids. CDR1 is SGHVS and CDR2 is FNYEAQ in the germline V gene. The CDR3 sequence: CASSSVGLYQETQYF. In DNA, the CDR3 is TGTGCCAGCAGCTCAGTTGGCTTGTACCAAGAGACCCAGTACTTC.

This chain connects TRBV9 to TRBJ2-6, with D maybe TRBD2 (6 bases). V lost 5 bases and J 0 bases, leaving 18 bases between the germline ends. This CDR3 comprises 18 residues. Germline V gene data show CDR1 as SGDLS and CDR2 as YYNGEE. CDR3 sequence: CASRGPGLLVSGANVLTF. CDR3 nucleotides: TGTGCCAGCAGGGGACCGGGACTCCTTGTCTCTGGGGCCAACGTCCTGACTTTC.

This chain connects TRBV4-1 to TRBJ2-3; 8 bases agree with TRBD2. Germline values: CDR1 MGHRA, CDR2 YSYEKL. With V trimmed by 1 base and J by 2 bases, 11 bases remained unmatched. The CDR3 sequence is 18 residues long. CDR3 nucleotide sequence: TGCGCCAGCAGCCAAGTGGGCGCGGCGGGGGGACACACAGATACGCAGTATTTT. It specifies CASSQVGAAGGHTDTQYF.

The V call is TRBV30, the J call TRBJ2-3; possible D gene TRBD2, 7 bases. Germline V gene data show CDR1 as GTSNPN and CDR2 as SVGIG (reference sequence). V lost 0 bases and J lost 2, with 12 bases in between. The CDR3 is made up of 15 amino acids. The CDR3 DNA reads TGTGCCTGGAGTGTAGGGGGGGCGTCCACAGATACGCAGTATTTT. It is translated as CAWSVGGASTDTQYF. Combining the CDR3 with reference TRBV30 and TRBJ2-3 gives the whole variable domain SQTIHQWPATLVQPVGSPLSLECTVEGTSNPNLYWYRQAAGRGLQLLFYSVGIGQISSEVPQNLSASRPQDRQFILSSKKLLLSDSGFYLCAWSVGGASTDTQYFGPGTRLTVL.

This rearrangement joins TRBV18 to TRBJ1-1, with a tentative D call TRBD1 (6 bases). The CDR3 sequence is 14 residues long. Per germline, CDR1 KGHSH and CDR2 LQKENI. V was clipped by 3 bases and J by 4 bases, with 12 bases between them. The DNA for the CDR3 is TGTGCCAGCTCACCGGGACAAAGGCCCACTGAAGCTTTCTTT. Its translation: CASSPGQRPTEAFF. The full variable domain, its missing parts supplied by reference TRBV18 and TRBJ1-1, is NAGVMQNPRHLVRRRGQEARLRCSPMKGHSHVYWYRQLPEEGLKFMVYLQKENIIDESGMPKERFSAEFPKEGPSILRIQQVVRGDSAAYFCASSPGQRPTEAFFGQGTRLTVV.

This clone appeared a few times. This chain joins TRBV5-1 and TRBJ2-5; 8 nucleotides agree with TRBD2. The CDR3 contains 14 residues. CDR1 SGHRS and CDR2 YFSETQ come from the germline V gene. Losses at the gene ends were 4 bases for V and 4 bases for J; bases not matched to a gene: 6. The CDR3 reads CASSPGTRGETQYF. The CDR3 DNA is TGCGCCAGCAGCCCAGGGACTAGGGGAGAGACCCAGTACTTC.

The chain has TRBV11-3 and TRBJ2-3; D call uncertain. The CDR3 is 18 residues long. The V gene lost 4 bases and the J gene lost 0 bases, with 20 bases spanning the gap. CDR1 and CDR2 from the germline V gene are SGHNT and YENEEA. In DNA, the CDR3 is TGTGCCAGCAGCTCGACCTTACCCACAGCCCTAAGCACAGATACGCAGTATTTT. It codes for CASSSTLPTALSTDTQYF.

The V and J genes are TRBV28 and TRBJ2-7; possible D gene TRBD2, 6 bases. The CDR3 extends over 11 amino acids. The V gene lost 6 bases and the J gene lost 3 bases, with 6 bases spanning the gap. The germline V gene encodes CDR1 MDHEN and CDR2 SYDVKM. The DNA for the CDR3 is TGTGCCAGCAGGGGACTCTACGAGCAGTACTTC. Amino acid sequence: CASRGLYEQYF.

CDR3 coding DNA: TGTGCCAGCAGCTTAGCGGGAGCCCTCTACAATGAGCAGTTCTTC. Translated: CASSLAGALYNEQFF. The V gene is TRBV7-9, the J gene TRBJ2-1; possibly TRBD2 for D (5 bases). Germline lookup yields CDR1 SEHNR and CDR2 FQNEAQ (reference sequence). V was pared by 0 bases and J by 3 bases, with 9 bases between. The CDR3 covers 15 residues.

The chain uses TRBV19 and TRBJ2-2; D might be TRBD2 (5 bases). With 2 bases removed from V and 0 bases from J, the gap between germline ends came to 10 bases. Looked up from germline, CDR1 is LNHDA and CDR2 is SQIVND (reference sequence). This CDR3 has 16 residues. In DNA form, the CDR3 reads TGTGCCAGTAGTATACCGGACGGGGCGAACACCGGGGAGCTGTTTTTT. Protein: CASSIPDGANTGELFF.

A word on this clone: Germline is not matched at one junction end, which may reflect a read error. The chain couples TRBV9 to TRBJ2-3, with a tentative D call TRBD1 (6 bases). The CDR3 sequence is 15 residues long. CDR1 and CDR2 (germline): SGDLS, YYNGEE. Here the CDR3 reads CVSSVRTVSTDTQYF. CDR3 coding DNA: TGTGTCAGCAGCGTACGGACAGTTAGCACAGATACGCAGTATTTT.

This chain uses TRBV9 with TRBJ2-2, with 7 bases matching TRBD1. CDR1 is SGDLS, CDR2 YYNGEE, per germline. This CDR3 has 15 residues. V lost 4 bases to trimming and J lost 1 base; unmatched junction nucleotides: 4. The CDR3: CASSPDRENTGELFF. The CDR3 bases are TGTGCCAGCAGCCCAGACAGGGAGAACACCGGGGAGCTGTTTTTT.

This chain connects TRBV27 to TRBJ1-4; D uncertain. The CDR3 covers 16 residues. CDR1 is MNHEY and CDR2 is SMNVEV in the germline V gene (reference sequence). Deletions cut 2 bases from V and 2 bases from J, with 12 bases between. This CDR3 reads CASSLVTAQTNEKLFF. Here the CDR3 DNA reads TGTGCCAGCAGTTTAGTAACTGCACAGACTAATGAAAAACTGTTTTTT.

V and J are TRBV15 and TRBJ2-1, with 14 bases lining up with TRBD2. The CDR3 totals 18 residues. Germline V CDR1 and CDR2: LNHNV, YYDKDF (reference sequence). J was trimmed by 6 bases and V by 5 bases; bases with no gene match: 12. CDR3 in amino acids: CATSGFQGLAGDSNEQFF. In nucleotides, the CDR3 is TGTGCCACCAGCGGATTCCAGGGACTAGCGGGAGATAGCAATGAGCAGTTCTTC.

The chain couples TRBV20-1 to TRBJ1-1; D unresolved. The CDR3 has 10 amino acids. The V end lost 5 bases, the J end lost 5 bases, and 6 bases lay between the germline ends. Germline V gene lookup returns CDR1 DFQATT and CDR2 SNEGSKA (reference sequence). CDR3: CSASQTEAFF. Here the CDR3 DNA reads TGCAGTGCTTCCCAAACTGAAGCTTTCTTT.

This rearrangement joins TRBV28 to TRBJ1-2; D remains ambiguous. The V end lost 6 bases, the J end lost 1 base, and 3 bases lay between the germline ends. The CDR3 sequence is 11 residues long. CDR1 and CDR2 (germline): MDHEN, SYDVKM. The CDR3 here is CASRRNYGYTF. The CDR3 region has the DNA TGTGCCAGCAGGCGTAACTATGGCTACACCTTC.

This clone was seen just once. This chain links TRBV5-1 with TRBJ2-7; D unresolved. CDR3 length equals 12 residues. Per germline, CDR1 SGHRS and CDR2 YFSETQ. The V gene lost 2 bases and the J gene lost 11 bases, with 14 bases spanning the gap. This CDR3 reads CASSLNHRTKYF. The CDR3 DNA reads as TGCGCCAGCAGCTTAAATCACAGAACAAAGTACTTC.

J is TRBJ2-7 and V is TRBV30; TRBD1 is a possible D gene (5 bases). This CDR3 has 11 residues. Germline V gives CDR1 GTSNPN, CDR2 SVGIG (reference sequence). V shed 3 bases and J shed 5 bases, with 8 bases lying between them. The CDR3, as DNA: TGTGCCTGGAGCATCAGGGACGAGCAGTACTTC. This codes for CAWSIRDEQYF.